Presented here are 32 T cell receptor beta chains from one specimen sequenced in a study of CD8+ T cells in alopecia areata. This sample's treatment: oral pan-JAK inhibitor, 5-10 mg twice daily. cDNA reverse transcribed from extracted RNA served as the sequencing template. The table came from immunoSEQ multiplex PCR; TCRdb's copy has only in-frame clones and leaves some out. The data hold under 130,000 clones, with 65% to 90% observed a single time. The sequencing used CD8+ T cells sorted from blood, collected between weeks 30 and 35, from a patient treated with tofacitinib. The receptors here all came from a human donor with alopecia areata.

This clone was seen only a few times. This chain joins TRBV25-1 and TRBJ2-2; D is unclear. The CDR3 length is 18 residues. Germline V CDR1 and CDR2: MGHDK, SYGVNS. V shed 5 bases and J shed 3 bases, with 22 bases lying between them. The CDR3 DNA reads as TGTGCCAGCAGTCGCCCCTCGATCCTGCGCGAGGACACCGGGGAGCTGTTTTTT. Protein sequence: CASSRPSILREDTGELFF.

The rearrangement joins TRBV18 to TRBJ2-1, with D perhaps TRBD1 or TRBD2 (5 bases each). V was shortened by 0 bases and J by 6 bases, with 12 bases between the two germline ends. The CDR3 totals 15 residues. Germline lookup yields CDR1 KGHSH and CDR2 LQKENI. DNA for the CDR3: TGTGCCAGCTCACCACCTTTCGAGGGGCGCAATGAGCAGTTCTTC. It yields the protein CASSPPFEGRNEQFF.

The chain employs TRBV27 and TRBJ2-5; D not certain. CDR3 size: 12 residues. Germline V gene sequence: CDR1 MNHEY, CDR2 SMNVEV (reference sequence). Trimming left V 8 bases short and J 1 base short, with 8 bases between. The CDR3 DNA sequence: TGTGCCAGCGGTATTTTCCAAGAGACCCAGTACTTC. It codes for CASGIFQETQYF.

V usage is TRBV7-3 and J usage is TRBJ2-1; D is unresolved. This CDR3 comprises 13 residues. The ends were cut back, 2 bases at V and 8 bases at J, with 10 bases in the middle. Looked up from germline, CDR1 is SGHTA and CDR2 is FQGTGA. The CDR3 sequence is CASSLLGTDEQFF. The CDR3 DNA follows: TGTGCCAGCAGCTTACTAGGAACTGATGAGCAGTTCTTC.

To note about this clone: The junction and the germline gene differ at one end; a read error may be behind it. The genes are TRBV6-5 and TRBJ2-1; D unclear. This CDR3 spans 14 amino acids. The germline gives CDR1 MNHEY, CDR2 SVGAGI. CDR3 sequence reads: CANSYSWPFNEQFF. The DNA of the CDR3 is TGTGCCAACAGTTACTCTTGGCCTTTCAATGAGCAGTTCTTC.

The chain recombines TRBV19 with TRBJ1-5; D is unresolved. Germline V gene lookup returns CDR1 LNHDA and CDR2 SQIVND (reference sequence). V dropped 3 bases and J dropped 1 base, with 7 bases sitting between them. The length of the CDR3 is 14 residues. In nucleotides, the CDR3 is TGTGCCAGTAGTATGGTGGGGAGCAATCAGCCCCAGCATTTT. Translation: CASSMVGSNQPQHF.

This chain joins TRBV5-1 and TRBJ2-5; 8 bases align to TRBD2. The CDR3 is 18 amino acids. Germline lookup yields CDR1 SGHRS and CDR2 YFSETQ. V was pared by 4 bases and J by 2 bases, with 16 bases of the junction left unmatched. The CDR3 spells CASSGGPAGAMVQETQYF. For the CDR3, the DNA is TGCGCCAGCAGCGGGGGCCCAGCGGGAGCGATGGTACAAGAGACCCAGTACTTC.

The V and J genes are TRBV5-1 and TRBJ2-1; D is perhaps TRBD2 (5 bases). This CDR3 is built from 16 residues. CDR1 and CDR2 from the germline V gene are SGHRS and YFSETQ. V gave up 0 bases and J gave up 3 bases, with 13 bases separating them. The CDR3 here is CASSLVFFGGYNEQFF. Written as DNA, the CDR3 is TGCGCCAGCAGCTTGGTTTTCTTTGGAGGCTACAATGAGCAGTTCTTC. The entire variable domain, with the rest obtained from reference TRBV5-1 and TRBJ2-1, is as follows: KAGVTQTPRYLIKTRGQQVTLSCSPISGHRSVSWYQQTPGQGLQFLFEYFSETQRNKGNFPGRFSGRQFSNSRSEMNVSTLELGDSALYLCASSLVFFGGYNEQFFGPGTRLTVL.

The chain carries TRBV5-1 and TRBJ1-1, with D uncertain. The V and J ends lost 5 bases and 3 bases respectively, with 14 bases between them. Germline V gives CDR1 SGHRS, CDR2 YFSETQ. CDR3 length equals 14 residues. CDR3 sequence (DNA): TGCGCCAGCAGTCCCAATGAAGGTTACACTGAAGCTTTCTTT. Protein sequence: CASSPNEGYTEAFF.

The V gene is TRBV25-1, the J gene TRBJ1-4; D is uncertain. Per the germline V gene, CDR1 is MGHDK and CDR2 is SYGVNS. The CDR3 totals 14 residues. V lost 3 bases to trimming and J lost 4 bases, with 9 bases between them. DNA for the CDR3: TGTGCCAGCAGTGATATGACTGGTAATGAAAAACTGTTTTTT. Translated: CASSDMTGNEKLFF. The variable domain in full, with the rest retrieved from reference TRBV25-1 and TRBJ1-4, is EADIYQTPRYLVIGTGKKITLECSQTMGHDKMYWYQQDPGMELHLIHYSYGVNSTEKGDLSSESTVSRIRTEHFPLTLESARPSHTSQYLCASSDMTGNEKLFFGSGTQLSVL.

V and J are TRBV19 and TRBJ2-1, with D possibly matching TRBD1 (6 bases). The CDR3 sequence is 12 residues long. V was shortened by 6 bases and J by 10 bases, with 13 bases between the two germline ends. Per germline, CDR1 LNHDA and CDR2 SQIVND (reference sequence). The CDR3 spells CASSRGALEQFF. The CDR3 DNA reads TGTGCCAGTAGCAGGGGAGCATTAGAGCAGTTCTTC. The full variable domain, its missing parts supplied by reference TRBV19 and TRBJ2-1, is DGGITQSPKYLFRKEGQNVTLSCEQNLNHDAMYWYRQDPGQGLRLIYYSQIVNDFQKGDIAEGYSVSREKKESFPLTVTSAQKNPTAFYLCASSRGALEQFFGPGTRLTVL.

The chain carries TRBV27 and TRBJ2-7, with D maybe TRBD1 (5 bases). CDR3 length equals 14 residues. The V and J ends lost 2 bases and 2 bases respectively, with 10 bases between them. CDR1 MNHEY and CDR2 SMNVEV come from the germline V gene (reference sequence). The CDR3 DNA is TGTGCCAGCAGTTTAATGGGCAGGGCCTACGAGCAGTACTTC. Translated: CASSLMGRAYEQYF.

The J gene is TRBJ2-2, the V gene TRBV9, with D perhaps TRBD1 (6 bases). The CDR3 covers 17 residues. CDR1 is SGDLS and CDR2 is YYNGEE in the germline V gene. The germline V and J ends were trimmed by 3 bases and 7 bases, with 22 bases remaining between them. CDR3 nucleotides: TGTGCCAGCAGCGCCGCACCAACAGGGTTTCGTGGCGGGGAGCTGTTTTTT. This gives the protein CASSAAPTGFRGGELFF.

The chain recombines TRBV10-1 with TRBJ2-1; 9 bases line up with TRBD1. CDR1 is WNHNN and CDR2 is SYGVQD in the germline V gene (reference sequence). This CDR3 has 15 amino acids. Trimming cost V 7 bases and J 5 bases; bases outside gene matches: 9. CDR3 residues: CASTTGTGTNNEQFF. The CDR3 DNA sequence: TGCGCCAGCACCACCGGGACAGGGACGAACAATGAGCAGTTCTTC.

This rearrangement joins TRBV11-2 to TRBJ2-3; 7 bases map to TRBD2. The germline V gene encodes CDR1 SGHAT and CDR2 FQNNGV. The CDR3 runs to 15 residues. V lost 4 bases to trimming and J lost 0 bases; unmatched junction nucleotides: 4. The CDR3 DNA reads as TGTGCCAGCAGCTCCGGGACTATCAGCACAGATACGCAGTATTTT. Encoded protein: CASSSGTISTDTQYF. Complete variable domain (other parts from reference TRBV11-2 and TRBJ2-3): EAGVAQSPRYKIIEKRQSVAFWCNPISGHATLYWYQQILGQGPKLLIQFQNNGVVDDSQLPKDRFSAERLKGVDSTLKIQPAKLEDSAVYLCASSSGTISTDTQYFGPGTRLTVL.

The chain carries TRBV7-9 and TRBJ2-2; 10 nucleotides align to TRBD2. Germline V gene lookup returns CDR1 SEHNR and CDR2 FQNEAQ (reference sequence). The CDR3 totals 17 residues. V shed 4 bases and J 0 bases; nucleotides not matched to a gene: 5. The CDR3 sequence: CASSSGLAQSNTGELFF. Here the CDR3 DNA reads TGTGCCAGCAGCTCGGGACTAGCGCAATCGAACACCGGGGAGCTGTTTTTT.

The chain employs TRBV15 and TRBJ1-4; D gene uncertain. Trimming cost V 10 bases and J 6 bases, with 15 bases left between them. This CDR3 has 13 residues. Germline CDR1 reads LNHNV; CDR2 reads YYDKDF (reference sequence). CDR3 bases: TGTGCCATCTTTCACGAGAGCTATGAAAAACTGTTTTTT. As protein: CAIFHESYEKLFF.

The rearrangement links TRBV2 to TRBJ2-3; D is possibly TRBD1 or TRBD2 (5 bases each). The germline gives CDR1 SNHLY, CDR2 FYNNEI. V was pared by 4 bases and J by 3 bases, with 8 bases between. There are 13 residues in the CDR3. The CDR3 spells CASSGGGTDTQYF. CDR3 nucleotide sequence: TGTGCCAGCAGTGGGGGCGGGACAGATACGCAGTATTTT.

The table lists this clone with a few counts. The CDR3 spells CASSQDLEASGRVYEQYF. In DNA form, the CDR3 reads TGTGCCAGCAGCCAAGATCTCGAAGCGAGCGGGAGAGTATACGAGCAGTACTTC. The V call is TRBV14, the J call TRBJ2-7, with TRBD2 matching 8 bases. This CDR3 spans 18 amino acids. Germline CDR1 is SGHDN and CDR2 is FVKESK. With 0 bases clipped from V and 4 bases from J, the junction kept 14 bases outside the gene matches.

The DNA for the CDR3 is TGTGCCAAGATCTTTGTCAGGGGAGGGGAGCTGTTTTTT. Amino acid sequence: CAKIFVRGGELFF. V and J are TRBV19 and TRBJ2-2, with TRBD1 as a possible D gene (6 bases). This CDR3 is built from 13 residues. V lost 10 bases and J lost 8, with 17 bases in between. Germline V CDR1 and CDR2: LNHDA, SQIVND (reference sequence).

The J gene is TRBJ2-3, the V gene TRBV19; 11 nucleotides agree with TRBD2. Unmatched junction bases numbered 17, after V lost 7 bases and J lost 2 bases. Per the germline V gene, CDR1 is LNHDA and CDR2 is SQIVND (reference sequence). The CDR3 is 19 amino acids. This CDR3 reads CASTTMGLAGGTNTDTQYF. The DNA of the CDR3 is TGTGCCAGTACCACCATGGGGCTAGCGGGAGGAACGAACACAGATACGCAGTATTTT. Full variable domain (remainder filled in from reference TRBV19 and TRBJ2-3): DGGITQSPKYLFRKEGQNVTLSCEQNLNHDAMYWYRQDPGQGLRLIYYSQIVNDFQKGDIAEGYSVSREKKESFPLTVTSAQKNPTAFYLCASTTMGLAGGTNTDTQYFGPGTRLTVL.

This chain connects TRBV4-1 to TRBJ2-7; 8 bases align to TRBD2. Germline trimming cut 0 bases from V and 3 bases from J; bases unmatched to any gene: 10. Germline CDR1 MGHRA, CDR2 YSYEKL. The CDR3 loop spans 17 amino acids. The CDR3 DNA reads TGCGCCAGCAGCCAAGAAGCCCAACCCGGGACTAGCTACGAGCAGTACTTC. Translating it yields CASSQEAQPGTSYEQYF.

The chain links TRBV7-8 to TRBJ2-3; the D is unclear. In germline, CDR1 is SGHVS, CDR2 FQNEAQ. CDR3 length: 11 amino acids. The V end was cut by 6 bases, the J end by 6 bases, with 7 bases between. CDR3 amino acids: CASSVRDTQYF. CDR3 bases: TGTGCCAGCAGTGTAAGGGATACGCAGTATTTT.

The genes are TRBV6-5 and TRBJ1-4; TRBD1 might be the D (5 bases). Germline V gives CDR1 MNHEY, CDR2 SVGAGI. Trimming shortened V by 2 bases and J by 12 bases, and 7 bases separated the two germline ends. CDR3 length: 11 residues. CDR3 residues: CASSYGGELFF. CDR3 DNA: TGTGCCAGCAGTTACGGAGGGGAACTGTTTTTT.

This clone is a singleton in its sample. The chain couples TRBV4-1 to TRBJ2-3, with a possible D match to TRBD2 (6 bases). V was shortened by 6 bases and J by 1 base, with 11 bases between the two germline ends. The CDR3 spans 14 residues. Per the germline V gene, CDR1 is MGHRA and CDR2 is YSYEKL. CDR3 in amino acids: CASRAGPGTDTQYF. The CDR3, as DNA: TGCGCCAGCAGGGCGGGACCGGGCACAGATACGCAGTATTTT.

The V gene is TRBV27, the J gene TRBJ1-1, with unresolved D. The germline V and J ends were trimmed by 5 bases and 7 bases, with 14 bases remaining between them. The CDR3 is 13 residues long. Germline CDR1 MNHEY, CDR2 SMNVEV (reference sequence). The CDR3 DNA reads TGTGCCAGCAGTCTTTCAAGGTCTGGTGAAGCTTTCTTT. Translating it yields CASSLSRSGEAFF.

The genes are TRBV29-1 and TRBJ2-1; weak D call: TRBD1 (7 bases). Germline V lookup: CDR1 SQVTM, CDR2 ANQGSEA. Trimming removed 3 bases from V and 7 bases from J, with 19 bases in between. The CDR3 totals 15 residues. This chain's CDR3 is CSVEGAPQGGNEQFF. CDR3 bases: TGCAGCGTTGAGGGTGCCCCTCAGGGGGGAAATGAGCAGTTCTTC.

The gene calls are TRBV5-1 and TRBJ2-1, with TRBD2 matching 10 bases. Trimming took 3 bases from V and 3 from J; bases not matched to a gene: 3. This CDR3 spans 15 amino acids. Looked up from germline, CDR1 is SGHRS and CDR2 is YFSETQ. CDR3 sequence (DNA): TGCGCCAGCAGCTCAGGACTAGCGGACTACAATGAGCAGTTCTTC. Its translation is CASSSGLADYNEQFF. Together with reference TRBV5-1 and TRBJ2-1, the CDR3 gives the full variable domain: KAGVTQTPRYLIKTRGQQVTLSCSPISGHRSVSWYQQTPGQGLQFLFEYFSETQRNKGNFPGRFSGRQFSNSRSEMNVSTLELGDSALYLCASSSGLADYNEQFFGPGTRLTVL.

The chain recombines TRBV27 with TRBJ1-2, with a possible D match to TRBD1 (6 bases). Germline values: CDR1 MNHEY, CDR2 SMNVEV (reference sequence). The CDR3 is 16 residues long. V lost 8 bases to trimming and J lost 5 bases, with 24 bases between them. The CDR3 reads CASRFEMGGQGYGYTF. CDR3 nucleotides: TGTGCCAGCCGCTTTGAAATGGGGGGGCAAGGGTATGGCTACACCTTC.

V is TRBV2 and J is TRBJ2-7; possible D gene TRBD2, 5 bases. CDR1 and CDR2 from the germline V gene are SNHLY and FYNNEI. The CDR3 contains 12 residues. With 7 bases removed from V and 5 bases from J, the gap between germline ends came to 12 bases. CDR3 nucleotides: TGTGCCAGCACGGAGGTCAACCACGAGCAGTACTTC. Translation: CASTEVNHEQYF.

The rearrangement links TRBV10-2 to TRBJ2-7, with D possibly matching TRBD1 (5 bases). Germline CDR1 reads WSHSY; CDR2 reads SAAADI. Trimming left V 4 bases short and J 2 bases short, with 12 bases between. This CDR3 has 14 residues. The CDR3 DNA sequence: TGCGCCAGCAGTGTGGGCAGGGCAGCCTACGAGCAGTACTTC. It encodes CASSVGRAAYEQYF.

V gene TRBV27 combines with J gene TRBJ2-7; tentatively, D is TRBD1 (6 bases). The CDR3 consists of 15 residues. V lost 5 bases and J 3 bases, leaving 17 bases between the germline ends. Per germline, CDR1 MNHEY and CDR2 SMNVEV (reference sequence). Written as DNA, the CDR3 is TGTGCCAGCAGTGAGGGGTCGGGACAAATCTACGAGCAGTACTTC. Translated: CASSEGSGQIYEQYF.